These 24 T cell receptor beta chains originate from one sample sequenced in a study of T-cell memory formation after mild COVID-19. TCRdb passed the 5' RACE reads through MiXCR, listing each CDR3 protein once. The sample includes 200,000 or so distinct CDR3 sequences, more than 8% of them seen just once. Sample: PBMCs or a T cell subset sorted from them (not recorded which). These receptors were taken from a man younger than 30 who had mild COVID-19 (a few samples of this study predate the infection). Cell type and time point are not known.

There are many counts of this clonotype. V gene TRBV9 combines with J gene TRBJ2-3; tentatively, D is TRBD1 or TRBD2 (5 bases each). The CDR3 has 14 residues. Deletions cut 3 bases from V and 5 bases from J, with 13 bases between. Germline CDR1 reads SGDLS; CDR2 reads YYNGEE. The CDR3 DNA is TGTGCCAGCAGCGAGGGGCCAGAGGGAGATACGCAGTATTTT. Encoded protein: CASSEGPEGDTQYF.

The chain links TRBV6-6 to TRBJ2-6; unclear D gene. The CDR3 runs to 14 residues. Trimming took 9 bases from V and 2 from J, leaving 11 bases between them. In germline, CDR1 is MNHNY, CDR2 SVGAGI (reference sequence). The DNA of the CDR3 is TGTGCCAGTGCAGGAAGCGCTGGGGCCAACGTCCTGACTTTC. This gives the protein CASAGSAGANVLTF.

This clonotype occurred many times. V and J are TRBV5-1 and TRBJ2-1; weak D call: TRBD1 (5 bases). V shed 2 bases and J shed 4 bases, with 10 bases lying between them. The germline V gene encodes CDR1 SGHRS and CDR2 YFSETQ. CDR3 length equals 14 residues. The CDR3 loop reads CASSFYPGYNEQFF. The DNA of the CDR3 is TGCGCCAGCAGCTTTTACCCAGGGTACAATGAGCAGTTCTTC.

This clonotype was found many times. The chain couples TRBV12-3 or TRBV12-4 to TRBJ2-3, with D possibly TRBD1 on 6 matching bases. Trimming stripped 6 bases from V and 6 bases from J, with 10 bases between. The CDR3 runs 12 residues. The CDR3 sequence is CASSDDRDTQYF. CDR3 sequence (DNA): TGTGCCAGCAGCGATGACAGGGATACGCAGTATTTT.

The chain uses TRBV29-1 and TRBJ2-4, with D uncertain. V was pared by 0 bases and J by 0 bases, with 6 bases between. The CDR3 has 14 amino acids. CDR1 and CDR2 from the germline V gene are SQVTM and ANQGSEA. The CDR3 protein is CSVEDRRAKNIQYF. The CDR3 DNA reads as TGCAGCGTTGAAGATCGGCGAGCCAAAAACATTCAGTACTTC.

This clonotype was seen ten or more times. The rearrangement joins TRBV20-1 to TRBJ2-1; the match to TRBD2 covers 12 bases. The CDR3 covers 14 residues. J gave up 10 bases and V 4 bases, and 8 bases lay outside the gene matches. Germline CDR1 DFQATT, CDR2 SNEGSKA (reference sequence). CDR3 in DNA: TGCAGTGCTACCACTAGCGGGGGGTCAGGAGAGCAGTTCTTC. This codes for CSATTSGGSGEQFF.

The table lists this clonotype with a few counts. CDR3 amino acids: CASSFGAGTFVGYTF. For the CDR3, the DNA is TGTGCCAGCAGCTTTGGGGCAGGGACATTCGTTGGCTACACCTTC. The chain is built from TRBV7-9 and TRBJ1-2, with a weak D call TRBD1 (6 bases). There are 15 residues in the CDR3. The germline V gene has CDR1 SEHNR and CDR2 FQNEAQ (reference sequence). V lost 3 bases and J lost 7, with 18 bases in between.

This clonotype was seen many times. Here the CDR3 DNA reads TGTGCCAGCAGCCTACTCCCAACTTACGAGCAGTACGTC. Protein product: CASSLLPTYEQYV. The chain employs TRBV11-1 and TRBJ2-7, with D unclear. The CDR3 covers 13 residues. Trimming took 5 bases from V and 4 from J, leaving 12 bases between them. Per the germline V gene, CDR1 is SGHAT and CDR2 is FQDESV (reference sequence).

In its sample, this clonotype was seen many times. The chain couples TRBV7-8 to TRBJ2-3, with D perhaps TRBD2 (6 bases). Trimming shortened V by 4 bases and J by 0 bases, and 11 bases separated the two germline ends. The length of the CDR3 is 15 residues. Germline loops: CDR1 SGHVS, CDR2 FQNEAQ. The CDR3 DNA reads as TGTGCCAGCAGCTATAGCGGACCTAGCACAGATACGCAGTATTTT. Its protein product is CASSYSGPSTDTQYF.

V and J are TRBV5-1 and TRBJ2-7, with D tentatively TRBD1 (6 bases). The CDR3 runs 12 residues. V lost 7 bases to trimming and J lost 7 bases, with 15 bases between them. Germline V gene sequence: CDR1 SGHRS, CDR2 YFSETQ. Here the CDR3 DNA reads TGCGCCAGCCGGGAACAGGGTGGAGAGCAGTACTTC. Encoded protein: CASREQGGEQYF.

This chain uses TRBV4-3 with TRBJ1-2; D is undetermined. This CDR3 is 15 amino acids long. In germline, CDR1 is LGHNA, CDR2 YSLEER. Trimming took off 2 bases at V and 4 bases at J, with 14 bases between the two ends. CDR3 sequence (DNA): TGCGCCAGCAGCCAACCAGGAGATCCGACCTATGGCTACACCTTC. Translating it yields CASSQPGDPTYGYTF.

This clonotype was seen repeatedly, ten times or more. V and J are TRBV7-3 and TRBJ2-3; weak D call: TRBD1 (5 bases). V dropped 1 base and J dropped 6 bases, with 8 bases sitting between them. This CDR3 has 13 amino acids. Germline V CDR1 and CDR2: SGHTA, FQGTGA. CDR3 protein: CASSLSRGDTQYF. DNA of the CDR3: TGTGCCAGCAGCTTAAGTAGGGGCGATACGCAGTATTTT.

This clonotype was recorded a few times. J is TRBJ1-5 and V is TRBV2; D is unclear. CDR3 length: 12 amino acids. V lost 2 bases and J 7 bases, leaving 6 bases between the germline ends. Germline V CDR1 and CDR2: SNHLY, FYNNEI. As DNA, the CDR3 is TGTGCCAGCAGTGAATCCGTCCAGCCCCAGCATTTT. Translation: CASSESVQPQHF. Variable domain in full (rest from reference TRBV2 and TRBJ1-5): EPEVTQTPSHQVTQMGQEVILRCVPISNHLYFYWYRQILGQKVEFLVSFYNNEISEKSEIFDDQFSVERPDGSNFTLKIRSTKLEDSAMYFCASSESVQPQHFGDGTRLSIL.

The gene calls are TRBV6-6 and TRBJ2-6; D not resolved. Germline V gives CDR1 MNHNY, CDR2 SVGAGI (reference sequence). The CDR3 totals 16 residues. Trimming cost V 0 bases and J 0 bases, with 6 bases left between them. The CDR3 region has the DNA TGTGCCAGCAGTTACTCGATAAGCTCTGGGGCCAACGTCCTGACTTTC. Translation gives CASSYSISSGANVLTF.

There are many counts of this clonotype. The rearrangement uses TRBV27 and TRBJ2-7; D is perhaps TRBD1 (5 bases). The CDR3 contains 15 residues. Looked up from germline, CDR1 is MNHEY and CDR2 is SMNVEV (reference sequence). Trimming shortened V by 9 bases and J by 8 bases, and 26 bases separated the two germline ends. The CDR3 DNA sequence: TGTGCCAGAGTTAGCCAAGGAGTTGGGGCTACGAAGCAGTACGTC. It is translated as CARVSQGVGATKQYV.

This chain connects TRBV5-1 to TRBJ1-5; D ambiguous. CDR3 size: 14 residues. CDR1 is SGHRS, CDR2 YFSETQ, per germline. Trimming left V 0 bases short and J 7 bases short, with 11 bases between. This chain's CDR3 is CASSLDGFRQPQHF. The CDR3, as DNA: TGCGCCAGCAGCTTGGACGGATTCCGGCAGCCCCAGCATTTT.

Many counts were recorded for this clonotype. The rearrangement links TRBV5-1 to TRBJ2-1; the match to TRBD1 covers 10 bases. The CDR3 totals 15 residues. CDR1 is SGHRS and CDR2 is YFSETQ in the germline V gene. V was clipped by 4 bases and J by 6 bases; unmatched bases: 7. The CDR3 DNA follows: TGCGCCAGCAGCGCGGGGGACAGGGGTTCCAATGAGCAGTTCTTC. Translating gives CASSAGDRGSNEQFF. The whole variable domain, filled in from reference TRBV5-1 and TRBJ2-1, reads KAGVTQTPRYLIKTRGQQVTLSCSPISGHRSVSWYQQTPGQGLQFLFEYFSETQRNKGNFPGRFSGRQFSNSRSEMNVSTLELGDSALYLCASSAGDRGSNEQFFGPGTRLTVL.

This clonotype was observed a few times. The chain combines TRBV7-3 with TRBJ2-5; D possibly corresponds to TRBD2 (6 bases). This CDR3 contains 15 residues. V dropped 1 base and J dropped 4 bases, with 13 bases sitting between them. Germline V gives CDR1 SGHTA, CDR2 FQGTGA. CDR3 loop: CASSLSRGSIETQYF. Written as DNA, the CDR3 is TGTGCCAGCAGCTTAAGCCGGGGGTCAATAGAGACCCAGTACTTC.

The V call is TRBV7-2, the J call TRBJ1-4, with D perhaps TRBD1 (5 bases). Germline loops: CDR1 SGHTA, CDR2 FQGNSA. V was trimmed by 8 bases and J by 0 bases, leaving 13 bases between them. CDR3 length: 15 amino acids. DNA of the CDR3: TGTGCCAGCCGCCCAGGAGGGGCAACTAATGAAAAACTGTTTTTT. Residues: CASRPGGATNEKLFF.

This clonotype was recorded at least ten times. V usage is TRBV25-1 and J usage is TRBJ1-2; possible D gene TRBD1, 6 bases. Germline V CDR1 and CDR2: MGHDK, SYGVNS. The CDR3 spans 13 residues. Deletions cut 8 bases from V and 7 bases from J, with 17 bases between. The CDR3 coding sequence is TGTGCCAGCCGGCCGGGGGGGCTGGGTGGCTACACCTTC. Translating gives CASRPGGLGGYTF.

The chain carries TRBV6-6 and TRBJ2-7; 14 bases fit TRBD2. CDR1 and CDR2 (germline): MNHNY, SVGAGI (reference sequence). The CDR3 loop spans 14 amino acids. The J segment lost 7 bases and the V segment lost 5 bases, leaving 4 bases of the junction unmatched. CDR3 DNA sequence: TGTGCCAGCAGTACCGGGACTAGCGGGGGAGAGCAGTACGTC. This codes for CASSTGTSGGEQYV.

This clonotype was seen many times. This chain links TRBV4-3 with TRBJ2-5; D not resolved. This CDR3 spans 15 amino acids. Trimming shortened V by 2 bases and J by 1 base, and 11 bases separated the two germline ends. Germline CDR1 LGHNA, CDR2 YSLEER. CDR3 protein: CASSQSLGSQETQYF. The CDR3 nucleotides read TGCGCCAGCAGCCAATCATTGGGCAGCCAAGAGACCCAGTACTTC.

This clonotype was detected a few times. CDR3 in DNA: TGTGCCTGGAGTTTGTCGGGAGGAAACACCATATATTTT. As protein: CAWSLSGGNTIYF. The rearrangement uses TRBV30 and TRBJ1-3; D not resolved. Germline values: CDR1 GTSNPN, CDR2 SVGIG (reference sequence). The CDR3 totals 13 residues. Trimming stripped 2 bases from V and 4 bases from J, with 9 bases between.

This chain joins TRBV15 and TRBJ1-2; D is uncertain. CDR1 is LNHNV, CDR2 YYDKDF, per germline (reference sequence). This CDR3 is 14 amino acids long. V dropped 0 bases and J dropped 3 bases, with 8 bases sitting between them. The DNA for the CDR3 is TGTGCCACCAGCAGAGACCCAGAGTACTATGGCTACACCTTC. This gives the protein CATSRDPEYYGYTF.